The 21 T cell receptor beta chains presented below share a single source sample, sequenced in a study of cytomegalovirus exposure and HLA in healthy donors. 13 Jbeta primers and 60 Vbeta primers were used for the PCR. Libraries were prepared by immunoSEQ multiplex PCR; TCRdb keeps only in-frame clonotypes and omits some of them. Of around 140,000 clones in the sample, approximately 80% were seen once. The specimen sequenced was PBMCs. These receptors were taken from a middle-aged man in good health and CMV-seronegative.

This chain connects TRBV27 to TRBJ2-2; unclear D gene. The CDR3 length is 12 residues. The V end was cut by 1 base, the J end by 6 bases, with 3 bases between. Looked up from germline, CDR1 is MNHEY and CDR2 is SMNVEV (reference sequence). CDR3 in amino acids: CASSLFAGELFF. DNA for the CDR3: TGTGCCAGCAGTTTATTCGCCGGGGAGCTGTTTTTT.

The V gene is TRBV4-3, the J gene TRBJ2-7, with 9 bases aligning to TRBD1. Germline V gene data show CDR1 as LGHNA and CDR2 as YSLEER. The CDR3 consists of 13 residues. The V gene end was trimmed by 3 bases and the J gene end by 3 bases; junction bases not matched to a gene: 0. The CDR3, as DNA: TGCGCCAGCAGCCAGACAGGGGGCTACGAGCAGTACTTC. Residues: CASSQTGGYEQYF.

The genes are TRBV7-9 and TRBJ1-5; no firm D call. Trimming shortened V by 5 bases and J by 3 bases, and 20 bases separated the two germline ends. The CDR3 contains 17 residues. Germline V gene lookup returns CDR1 SEHNR and CDR2 FQNEAQ (reference sequence). The CDR3 sequence is CASSPLQEGPLNQPQHF. The CDR3 region has the DNA TGTGCCAGCAGCCCACTCCAGGAGGGCCCCCTCAATCAGCCCCAGCATTTT. The whole variable domain, remainder taken from reference TRBV7-9 and TRBJ1-5, is DTGVSQNPRHKITKRGQNVTFRCDPISEHNRLYWYRQTLGQGPEFLTYFQNEAQLEKSRLLSDRFSAERPKGSFSTLEIQRTEQGDSAMYLCASSPLQEGPLNQPQHFGDGTRLSIL.

The chain carries TRBV28 and TRBJ2-7, with D possibly matching TRBD2 (6 bases). Germline V gene lookup returns CDR1 MDHEN and CDR2 SYDVKM. Between the trimmed V and J ends, which lost 2 bases and 12 bases, there was a span of 20 bases. CDR3 length equals 14 residues. The DNA of the CDR3 is TGTGCCAGCAGTTTACTCCAGAGGGGAGGTGTGCTGTACTTC. Translating it yields CASSLLQRGGVLYF.

The rearrangement links TRBV7-6 to TRBJ1-1; unclear D gene. Germline lookup yields CDR1 SGHVS and CDR2 FNYEAQ. CDR3 size: 13 residues. Trimming removed 5 bases at V and 1 base at J, with 8 bases between. The CDR3 region has the DNA TGTGCCAGCAGCGCGACACCGAACACTGAAGCTTTCTTT. Translating it yields CASSATPNTEAFF.

A single count supports this clone. The genes are TRBV27 and TRBJ2-1; TRBD2 matches 12 bases. CDR3 length: 16 residues. In germline, CDR1 is MNHEY, CDR2 SMNVEV (reference sequence). Unmatched junction bases numbered 3, after V lost 2 bases and J lost 4 bases. The CDR3: CASSLRLAGGYNEQFF. CDR3 in DNA: TGTGCCAGCAGTTTACGTCTAGCGGGAGGGTACAATGAGCAGTTCTTC.

The CDR3 loop is CASSVSGQGDYGYTF. CDR3 DNA sequence: TGTGCCAGCAGCGTCTCAGGACAGGGAGACTATGGCTACACCTTC. V is TRBV9 and J is TRBJ1-2; 8 positions match TRBD1. Germline lookup yields CDR1 SGDLS and CDR2 YYNGEE. The J segment lost 3 bases and the V segment lost 2 bases, leaving 6 bases of the junction unmatched. The CDR3 has 15 amino acids.

This rearrangement joins TRBV27 to TRBJ2-3, with 13 bases identical to TRBD2. The germline V gene encodes CDR1 MNHEY and CDR2 SMNVEV (reference sequence). The CDR3 consists of 18 residues. The V gene end was trimmed by 3 bases and the J gene end by 1 base; junction bases not matched to a gene: 7. The DNA for the CDR3 is TGTGCCAGCAGTTTTGGACTAGCGGGAGCAGTGGGCACAGATACGCAGTATTTT. Its translation is CASSFGLAGAVGTDTQYF.

The chain links TRBV19 to TRBJ2-7; 9 bases line up with TRBD2. V was clipped by 6 bases and J by 5 bases; unmatched bases: 11. Germline lookup yields CDR1 LNHDA and CDR2 SQIVND (reference sequence). The CDR3 contains 15 residues. The CDR3 is CASRGAGTSLDEQYF. The DNA of the CDR3 is TGTGCCAGTAGAGGAGCCGGGACTAGCCTCGACGAGCAGTACTTC. The entire variable domain, with the rest obtained from reference TRBV19 and TRBJ2-7, is as follows: DGGITQSPKYLFRKEGQNVTLSCEQNLNHDAMYWYRQDPGQGLRLIYYSQIVNDFQKGDIAEGYSVSREKKESFPLTVTSAQKNPTAFYLCASRGAGTSLDEQYFGPGTRLTVT.

The V gene is TRBV19, the J gene TRBJ2-1; 11 nucleotides line up with TRBD2. V shed 4 bases and J 2 bases; nucleotides not matched to a gene: 10. Germline V gene sequence: CDR1 LNHDA, CDR2 SQIVND (reference sequence). The CDR3 contains 18 residues. This CDR3 is CASSTVLAGGPTYNEQFF. DNA for the CDR3: TGTGCCAGTAGTACGGTTCTAGCGGGGGGCCCTACCTACAATGAGCAGTTCTTC. Together with reference TRBV19 and TRBJ2-1, the CDR3 gives the full variable domain: DGGITQSPKYLFRKEGQNVTLSCEQNLNHDAMYWYRQDPGQGLRLIYYSQIVNDFQKGDIAEGYSVSREKKESFPLTVTSAQKNPTAFYLCASSTVLAGGPTYNEQFFGPGTRLTVL.

Only a few counts were recorded for this clone. The V call is TRBV4-1, the J call TRBJ1-6, with TRBD1 as a possible D gene (5 bases). CDR1 is MGHRA and CDR2 is YSYEKL in the germline V gene. The CDR3 covers 17 residues. The ends were cut back, 0 bases at V and 6 bases at J, with 15 bases in the middle. The CDR3 reads CASSQEKGSSSNSPLHF. The CDR3 DNA sequence: TGCGCCAGCAGCCAAGAAAAGGGGTCTTCTAGTAATTCACCCCTCCACTTT.

The chain couples TRBV19 to TRBJ2-7; TRBD1 aligns across 8 bases. V shed 5 bases and J 2 bases; nucleotides not matched to a gene: 2. CDR1 is LNHDA, CDR2 SQIVND, per germline (reference sequence). The CDR3 contains 13 residues. The CDR3 nucleotides are TGTGCCAGTAGTCCGGGACAGGCCTACGAGCAGTACTTC. Amino acids: CASSPGQAYEQYF.

This clone occurred once. This chain uses TRBV4-2 with TRBJ1-2; D uncertain. Germline V gives CDR1 LGHNA, CDR2 YNFKEQ. This CDR3 comprises 18 residues. V was clipped by 0 bases and J by 0 bases, with 17 bases between them. DNA of the CDR3: TGTGCCAGCAGCCAAGATCCCACAGTCCCCACATCTAACTATGGCTACACCTTC. This sequence encodes CASSQDPTVPTSNYGYTF.

For the CDR3, the DNA is TGCGCCAGCAGCTCCCCCCTAGCGGGGGAAGAGACCCAGTACTTC. Protein: CASSSPLAGEETQYF. The V gene is TRBV5-1, the J gene TRBJ2-5; TRBD2 matches at 10 bases. This CDR3 is built from 15 residues. Germline-derived CDR1 and CDR2 are SGHRS and YFSETQ. Trimming cost V 3 bases and J 3 bases; bases outside gene matches: 5.

The chain is built from TRBV28 and TRBJ2-5, with a weak D call TRBD1 (5 bases). CDR3 size: 14 residues. Trimming left V 3 bases short and J 2 bases short, with 10 bases between. Germline CDR1 reads MDHEN; CDR2 reads SYDVKM. CDR3 protein: CASSFVGDQETQYF. CDR3 DNA sequence: TGTGCCAGCAGTTTTGTAGGGGATCAAGAGACCCAGTACTTC.

J is TRBJ2-3 and V is TRBV5-1; 9 bases agree with TRBD1. CDR3 length equals 18 residues. Unmatched junction bases numbered 10, after V lost 1 base and J lost 1 base. CDR1 SGHRS and CDR2 YFSETQ come from the germline V gene. CDR3 nucleotide sequence: TGCGCCAGCAGCTTGAGGACAGGGGCGGGGAGAGGCACAGATACGCAGTATTTT. Residues: CASSLRTGAGRGTDTQYF.

The V gene is TRBV27, the J gene TRBJ2-5; TRBD2 agrees at 9 bases. CDR3 length equals 17 residues. With 3 bases clipped from V and 3 bases from J, the junction kept 11 bases outside the gene matches. The germline gives CDR1 MNHEY, CDR2 SMNVEV (reference sequence). In DNA, the CDR3 is TGTGCCAGCAGTTTCGTTGGGGGTCTAGCGGGAAAAGAGACCCAGTACTTC. Its protein is CASSFVGGLAGKETQYF.

The chain carries TRBV4-3 and TRBJ1-2, with TRBD1 matching 9 bases. CDR1 is LGHNA, CDR2 YSLEER, per germline. V lost 0 bases, J lost 2 bases, and 7 bases stayed unmatched. The CDR3 consists of 17 residues. The CDR3 loop reads CASSQDQGTGRNYGYTF. CDR3 DNA sequence: TGCGCCAGCAGCCAAGATCAGGGGACAGGGAGGAACTATGGCTACACCTTC.

The gene calls are TRBV7-7 and TRBJ2-3; TRBD1 matches 10 bases. The CDR3 is made up of 17 amino acids. Germline V lookup: CDR1 SSHAT, CDR2 FNYEAQ (reference sequence). V trimming: 5 bases; J trimming: 6 bases; junction bases outside the gene matches: 14. The CDR3 region is CASSPTRTGGLGDTQYF. The CDR3 bases are TGTGCCAGCAGCCCAACCCGGACAGGGGGGCTGGGTGATACGCAGTATTTT.

This sequence joins TRBV5-1 and TRBJ2-3, with 9 bases matching TRBD2. J lost 0 bases, V lost 0 bases, and 5 bases had no gene match. The CDR3 spans 17 residues. Germline CDR1 and CDR2: SGHRS and YFSETQ. For the CDR3, the DNA is TGCGCCAGCAGCTTGGCAGAGACTAGCGGAAGCACAGATACGCAGTATTTT. This gives the protein CASSLAETSGSTDTQYF.

This chain uses TRBV14 with TRBJ2-3; a weak D match, TRBD1 (6 bases). This CDR3 is 17 amino acids long. Trimming removed 1 base from V and 4 bases from J, with 18 bases in between. CDR1 SGHDN and CDR2 FVKESK come from the germline V gene. The CDR3 bases are TGTGCCAGCAGCCAAGCCCCCTGGGTAGCAGGGGCAGATACGCAGTATTTT. Translated, it gives CASSQAPWVAGADTQYF.